This T cell receptor beta chain is from a study of vaccination and CD4 T cells after COVID-19. Looking at the study overall: Four females and six males made up the convalescents, two of whom were Hispanic.

Scientists ran DNA taken from cultured CD4+ T cells through the Oncomine TCR Beta short-read assay for sequencing. MiXCR was run by TCRdb on the PCR reads, yielding one entry per CDR3 protein. The sample has about 15,000 distinct CDR3 sequences; approximately 57% are singletons. This clonotype was observed a handful of times. What it recognizes is unknown. Trimming took off 7 bases at V and 6 bases at J, with 13 bases between the two ends. CDR1 and CDR2 (germline): MNHNS, SASEGT. The CDR3 has 14 amino acids. The treatment was: approximately 10-day PBMC culture with coronavirus spike peptide pools or control peptides (ViraFEST assay).

This rearrangement joins TRBV6-1 to TRBJ1-6; D perhaps matches TRBD1 (6 bases). Sequencing was performed on CD4+ T cells from blood, cultured in vitro. The TCR was taken from a human donor who had recovered from COVID-19. This CDR3 is CASTLGALNSPLHF. CDR3 sequence (DNA): TGTGCCAGCACCCTGGGGGCCCTTAATTCACCCCTCCACTTT.